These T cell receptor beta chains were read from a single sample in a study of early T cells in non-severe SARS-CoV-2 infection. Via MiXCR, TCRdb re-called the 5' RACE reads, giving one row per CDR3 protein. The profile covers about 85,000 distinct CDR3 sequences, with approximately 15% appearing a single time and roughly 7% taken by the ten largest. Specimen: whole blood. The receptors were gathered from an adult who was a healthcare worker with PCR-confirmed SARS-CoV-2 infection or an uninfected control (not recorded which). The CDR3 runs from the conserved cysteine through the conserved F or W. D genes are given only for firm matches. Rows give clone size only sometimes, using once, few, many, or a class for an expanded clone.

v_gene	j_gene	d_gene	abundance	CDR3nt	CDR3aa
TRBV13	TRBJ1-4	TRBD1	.	TGTGCCAGCAGCTTCGGACAGGGGAGTGAAAAACTGTTTTTT	CASSFGQGSEKLFF
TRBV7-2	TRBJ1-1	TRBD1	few	TGTGCCAGCAGCTTAAACAGGGGACCGAGCACTGAAGCTTTCTTT	CASSLNRGPSTEAFF
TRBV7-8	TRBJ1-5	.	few	TGTGCCAGCAGCTTAGAGCTGAGGAGCAATCAGCCCCAGCATTTT	CASSLELRSNQPQHF
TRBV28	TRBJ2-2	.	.	TGTGCCAGTCACTACGAGGGCGGTGGCACCGGGGAGCTGTTTTTT	CASHYEGGGTGELFF
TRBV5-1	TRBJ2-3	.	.	TGCGCCAGCAAGAGGGAGAGCACAGATACGCAGTATTTT	CASKRESTDTQYF
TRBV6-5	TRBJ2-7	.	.	TGTGCCAGCAGTCGCCGGGACTCCCTCGGGTACGAGCAGTACTTC	CASSRRDSLGYEQYF
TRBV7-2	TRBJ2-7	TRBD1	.	TGTGCCAGCAGTGACAGGGGGCTTTACGAGCAGTACTTC	CASSDRGLYEQYF
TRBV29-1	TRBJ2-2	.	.	TGCAGCGTTGAAGGGGCCCCTGGGACCGGGGAGCTGTTTTTT	CSVEGAPGTGELFF
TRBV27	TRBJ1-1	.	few	TGTGCCAGCACCCTAGGGGGGGCGTCGGAAGCTTTCTTT	CASTLGGASEAFF
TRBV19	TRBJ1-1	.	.	TGTGCCAGTAGTATCAATATAGGTGAAGCTTTCTTT	CASSINIGEAFF
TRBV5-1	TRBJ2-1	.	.	TGCGCCAGCAGCTTGTTGTTCGGGGATGAGCAGTTCTTC	CASSLLFGDEQFF
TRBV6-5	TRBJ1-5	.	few	TGTGCCAGCAGTTACTCCAGGAGCAATCAGCCCCAGCATTTT	CASSYSRSNQPQHF
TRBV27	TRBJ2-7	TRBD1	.	TGTGCCAGCAGTCCGGGACAGACTAATTACGAGCAGTACTTC	CASSPGQTNYEQYF
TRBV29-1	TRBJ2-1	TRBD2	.	TGCAGCGTTGCCGGACTAGCTAACTCCTACAATGAGCAGTTCTTC	CSVAGLANSYNEQFF
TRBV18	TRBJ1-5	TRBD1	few	TGTGCCAGCTCAAACCGACAGGGGGCAAGACAGCCCCAGCATTTT	CASSNRQGARQPQHF
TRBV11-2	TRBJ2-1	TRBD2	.	TGTGCCAGCAGCTTAGCCCCGACTAGCGGGAGCCGGGATTCCTACAATGAGCAGTTCTTC	CASSLAPTSGSRDSYNEQFF
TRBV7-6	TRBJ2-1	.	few	TGTGCCAGCAGCATACTCTCCTACAATGAGCAGTTCTTC	CASSILSYNEQFF